This TCR beta chain originates from a study of T cells in Graves' hyperthyroidism and ophthalmopathy. After removal of 5 bases from V and 5 bases from J, the junction contained 5 bases not matched to a gene. The CDR3 runs to 14 residues. Researchers amplified the TCR beta CDR3 regions from RNA transcripts. Initially, a first-round RT-PCR of the TCR CDR3 employed the HTBI primer set. TCRdb analysed the multiplex PCR reads with MiXCR anew, one entry per CDR3 protein. The table has around 350,000 distinct CDR3 sequences, roughly 13% seen once. The rearrangement joins TRBV12-3 or TRBV12-4 to TRBJ2-7, with TRBD1 matching 11 bases. Sequences were obtained from blood. The clonotype originates from a woman between 18 and 29 years old with Graves' hyperthyroidism. Written as DNA, the CDR3 is TGTGCCAGCAGTCTGGGGACAGGGGGTGACGAGCAGTACTTC. Translation gives CASSLGTGGDEQYF.